Described below is a single T cell receptor (beta chain) sequence and its context. What it binds is not known. Trimming left V 1 base short and J 5 bases short, with 8 bases between. This CDR3 comprises 13 residues. Germline V gene sequence: CDR1 SGHVS, CDR2 FQNEAQ. These data are taken from a study of OX40 agonist ivuxolimab in advanced cancers. Across the study: Partial responses were seen in three patients, one with hepatocellular carcinoma and two with cutaneous melanoma.

Autoimmune disease history or systemic immunosuppression disqualified patients. Overall study findings and caveats: Patients who responded partially at 0.1-3.0 mg/kg showed clonal expansion ranking among the lowest. Mean expanded clone counts were higher in CD8+ than CD4+ T cells.

Libraries were prepared by immunoSEQ multiplex PCR; TCRdb keeps only in-frame clonotypes and omits some of them. Of 15,000 to 20,000 clones listed, roughly four fifths are singletons. The specimen comprised CD4+ or CD8+ T cells sorted from blood, sampled in a trial of the OX40 agonist ivuxolimab. This TCR was sampled from an adult with an advanced solid tumor such as melanoma, head and neck, liver or kidney cancer. The V gene is TRBV7-8, the J gene TRBJ2-5; TRBD1 is a possible D gene (5 bases). The CDR3 loop is CASSLVGLETQYF. CDR3 DNA: TGTGCCAGCAGCTTAGTGGGGCTGGAGACCCAGTACTTC.